This T cell receptor beta chain originates from a study of T cell responses to AZD1222 COVID-19 vaccine. Generated by immunoSEQ multiplex PCR, the TCRdb table keeps only in-frame clones and is missing some. This sample has 100,000 to 150,000 clones, with about 89% found just once. The V end lost 1 base, the J end lost 4 bases, and 16 bases lay between the germline ends. This CDR3 region has 16 residues. CDR1 and CDR2 (germline): KGHSH, LQKENI. In the case of this clone: What it binds is unknown.

Notes on the study in general: Regions 160-218 and 743-854 dominated among vaccine-associated CD4 TCRs spanning spike.

This material consisted of peripheral blood, taken on day 0 of AZD1222 vaccination. The gene calls are TRBV18 and TRBJ2-5; D not resolved. The sequence derives from an adult in good health. CDR3 protein: CASSPQAGGWGETQYF. The CDR3 DNA follows: TGTGCCAGCTCACCACAGGCAGGCGGATGGGGAGAGACCCAGTACTTC.